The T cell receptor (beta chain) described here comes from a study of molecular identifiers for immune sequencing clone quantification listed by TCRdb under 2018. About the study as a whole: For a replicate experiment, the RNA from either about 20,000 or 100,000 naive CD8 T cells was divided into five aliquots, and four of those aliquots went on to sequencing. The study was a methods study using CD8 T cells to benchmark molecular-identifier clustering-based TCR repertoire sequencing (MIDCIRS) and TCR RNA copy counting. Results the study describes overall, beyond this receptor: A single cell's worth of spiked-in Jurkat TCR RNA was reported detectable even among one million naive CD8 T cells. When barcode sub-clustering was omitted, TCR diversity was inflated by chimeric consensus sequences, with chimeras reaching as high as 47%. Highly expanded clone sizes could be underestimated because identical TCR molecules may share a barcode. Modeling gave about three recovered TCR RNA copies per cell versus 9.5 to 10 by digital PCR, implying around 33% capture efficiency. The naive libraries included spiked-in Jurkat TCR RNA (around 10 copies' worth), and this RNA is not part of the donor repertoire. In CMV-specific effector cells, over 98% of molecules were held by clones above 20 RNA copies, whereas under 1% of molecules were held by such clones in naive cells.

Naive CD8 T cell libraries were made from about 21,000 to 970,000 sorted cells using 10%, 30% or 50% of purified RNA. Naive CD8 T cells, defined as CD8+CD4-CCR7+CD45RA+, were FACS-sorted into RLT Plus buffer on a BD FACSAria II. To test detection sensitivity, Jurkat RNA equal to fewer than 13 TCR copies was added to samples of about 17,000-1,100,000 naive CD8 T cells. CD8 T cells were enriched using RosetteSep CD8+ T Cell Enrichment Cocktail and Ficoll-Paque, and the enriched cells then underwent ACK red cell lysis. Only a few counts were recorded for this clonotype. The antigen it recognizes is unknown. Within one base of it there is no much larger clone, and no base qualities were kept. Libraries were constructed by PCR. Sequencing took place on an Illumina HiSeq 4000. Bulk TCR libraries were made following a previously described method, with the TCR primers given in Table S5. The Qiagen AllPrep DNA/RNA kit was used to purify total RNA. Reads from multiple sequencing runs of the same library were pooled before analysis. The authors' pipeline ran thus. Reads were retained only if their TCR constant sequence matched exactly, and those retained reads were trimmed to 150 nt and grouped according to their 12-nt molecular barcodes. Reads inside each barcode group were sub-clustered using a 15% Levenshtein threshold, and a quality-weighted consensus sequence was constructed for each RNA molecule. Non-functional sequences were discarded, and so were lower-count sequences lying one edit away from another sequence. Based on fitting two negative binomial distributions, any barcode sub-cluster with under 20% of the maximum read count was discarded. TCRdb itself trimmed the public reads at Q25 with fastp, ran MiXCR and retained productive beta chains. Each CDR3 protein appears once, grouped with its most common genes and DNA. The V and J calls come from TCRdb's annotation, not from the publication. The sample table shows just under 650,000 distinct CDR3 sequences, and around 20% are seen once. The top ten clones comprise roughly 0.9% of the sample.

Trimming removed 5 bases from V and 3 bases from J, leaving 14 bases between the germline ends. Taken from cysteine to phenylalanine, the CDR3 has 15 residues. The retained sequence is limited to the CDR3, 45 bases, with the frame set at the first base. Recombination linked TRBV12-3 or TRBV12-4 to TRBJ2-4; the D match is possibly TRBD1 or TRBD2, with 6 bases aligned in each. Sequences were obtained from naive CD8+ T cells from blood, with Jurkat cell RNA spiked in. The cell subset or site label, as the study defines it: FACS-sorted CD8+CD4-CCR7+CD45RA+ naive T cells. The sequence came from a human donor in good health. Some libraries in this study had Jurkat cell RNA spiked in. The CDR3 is CASSEGGMGKNIQYF. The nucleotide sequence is TGTGCCAGCAGTGAGGGGGGAATGGGCAAAAACATTCAGTACTTC.